The clone carrying this TCR beta chain was seen once. This CDR3 contains 12 residues. Per the germline V gene, CDR1 is MNHEY and CDR2 is SVGAGI. The V gene lost 2 bases and the J gene lost 7 bases, with 6 bases spanning the gap. The donors, aged roughly 6 to 100, were healthy Caucasians from Russia. Total RNA was isolated from each sample in quantities of at least 6 micrograms. The data derive from a study of blood T cells in healthy people across ages. The authors ran a second PCR of about 6 to 11 cycles using a sample-barcoded 5' primer and a J-beta primer mix. TCRdb re-called the 5' RACE reads with MiXCR, one entry per CDR3 protein. The sample shows 780,000 or so distinct CDR3 sequences, roughly three fifths of them seen only once.

Sequenced: blood. The rearrangement joins TRBV6-5 to TRBJ2-1, with D possibly TRBD2 on 6 matching bases. The source is a man aged 40-50 years in good health. The CDR3 DNA follows: TGTGCCAGCAGTTACGGGACTAATGAGCAGTTCTTC. Amino acid sequence: CASSYGTNEQFF.